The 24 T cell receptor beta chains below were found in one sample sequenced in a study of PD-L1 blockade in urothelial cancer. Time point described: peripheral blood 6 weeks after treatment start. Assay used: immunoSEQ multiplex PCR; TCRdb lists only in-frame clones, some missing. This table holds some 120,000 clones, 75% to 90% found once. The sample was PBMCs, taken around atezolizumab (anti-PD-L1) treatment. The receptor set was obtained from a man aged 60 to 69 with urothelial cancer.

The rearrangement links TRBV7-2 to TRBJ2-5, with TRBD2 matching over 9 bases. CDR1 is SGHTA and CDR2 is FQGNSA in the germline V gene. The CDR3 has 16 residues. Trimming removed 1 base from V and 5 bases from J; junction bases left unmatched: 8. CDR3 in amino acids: CASSLEWRGGRETQYF. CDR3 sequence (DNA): TGTGCCAGCAGCTTAGAGTGGCGGGGGGGCCGGGAGACCCAGTACTTC.

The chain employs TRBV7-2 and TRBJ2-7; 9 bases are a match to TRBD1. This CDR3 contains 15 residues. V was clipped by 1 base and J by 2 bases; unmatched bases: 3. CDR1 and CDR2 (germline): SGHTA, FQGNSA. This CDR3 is CASSLGTGGPYEQYF. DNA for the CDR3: TGTGCCAGCAGCTTAGGTACAGGGGGCCCCTACGAGCAGTACTTC.

CDR3 protein: CASSLWTGTGGAETQYF. The CDR3 nucleotides are TGTGCCAGCAGTTTATGGACCGGGACAGGGGGCGCGGAGACCCAGTACTTC. The chain is built from TRBV28 and TRBJ2-5, with 12 positions matching TRBD1. This CDR3 comprises 17 residues. Germline CDR1 reads MDHEN; CDR2 reads SYDVKM. After removal of 0 bases from V and 5 bases from J, the junction contained 7 bases not matched to a gene.

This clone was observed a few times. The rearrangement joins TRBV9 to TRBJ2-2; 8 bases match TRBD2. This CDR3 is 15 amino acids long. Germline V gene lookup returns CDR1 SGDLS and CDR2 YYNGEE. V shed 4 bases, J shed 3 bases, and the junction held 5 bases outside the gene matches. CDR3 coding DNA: TGTGCCAGCAGCCCCGGGAGGGGGGACACCGGGGAGCTGTTTTTT. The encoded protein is CASSPGRGDTGELFF.

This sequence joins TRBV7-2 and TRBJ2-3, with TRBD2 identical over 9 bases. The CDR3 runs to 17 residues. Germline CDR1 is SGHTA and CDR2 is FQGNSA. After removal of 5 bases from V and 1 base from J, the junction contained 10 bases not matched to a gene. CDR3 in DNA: TGTGCCAGCAGCAGGGGTGGCGGGAGGGCCGGCACAGATACGCAGTATTTT. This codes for CASSRGGGRAGTDTQYF.

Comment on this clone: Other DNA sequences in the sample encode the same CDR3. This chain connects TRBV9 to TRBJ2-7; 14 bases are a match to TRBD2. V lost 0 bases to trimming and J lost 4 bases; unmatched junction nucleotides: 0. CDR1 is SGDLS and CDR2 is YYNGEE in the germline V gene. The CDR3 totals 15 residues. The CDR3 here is CASSVGTSGGYEQYF. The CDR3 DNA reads TGTGCCAGCAGCGTAGGGACTAGCGGGGGGTACGAGCAGTACTTC. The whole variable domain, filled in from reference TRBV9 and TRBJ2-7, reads DSGVTQTPKHLITATGQRVTLRCSPRSGDLSVYWYQQSLDQGLQFLIQYYNGEERAKGNILERFSAQQFPDLHSELNLSSLELGDSALYFCASSVGTSGGYEQYFGPGTRLTVT.

The CDR3: CASTHQFSYNSPLHF. The CDR3 nucleotides are TGTGCCAGTACCCATCAGTTCTCCTATAATTCACCCCTCCACTTT. The rearrangement joins TRBV19 to TRBJ1-6; no firm D call. The length of the CDR3 is 15 residues. Germline CDR1 LNHDA, CDR2 SQIVND (reference sequence). Trimming pared 7 bases from V and 0 bases from J, leaving 10 bases between.

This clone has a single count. The CDR3 DNA follows: TGTGCCACTCACCCGGGGGGGAGGGCTAACTATGGCTACACCTTC. This gives the protein CATHPGGRANYGYTF. The chain has TRBV7-2 and TRBJ1-2; TRBD1 might be the D (5 bases). From germline, CDR1 is SGHTA and CDR2 FQGNSA. The V end was cut by 10 bases, the J end by 0 bases, with 18 bases between. The CDR3 is 15 amino acids.

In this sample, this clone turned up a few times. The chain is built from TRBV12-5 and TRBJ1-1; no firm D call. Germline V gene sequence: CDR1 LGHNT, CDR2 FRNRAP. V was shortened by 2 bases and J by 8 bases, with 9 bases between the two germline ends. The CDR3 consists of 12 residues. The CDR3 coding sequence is TGTGCTAGTGGTTTGTCAGAGGCAGAAGCTTTCTTT. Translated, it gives CASGLSEAEAFF.

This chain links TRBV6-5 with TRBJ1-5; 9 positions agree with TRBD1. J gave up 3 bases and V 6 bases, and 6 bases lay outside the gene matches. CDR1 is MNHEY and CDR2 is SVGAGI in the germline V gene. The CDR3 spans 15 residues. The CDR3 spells CASSPTGGTNQPQHF. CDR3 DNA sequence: TGTGCCAGCAGCCCCACAGGGGGCACCAATCAGCCCCAGCATTTT.

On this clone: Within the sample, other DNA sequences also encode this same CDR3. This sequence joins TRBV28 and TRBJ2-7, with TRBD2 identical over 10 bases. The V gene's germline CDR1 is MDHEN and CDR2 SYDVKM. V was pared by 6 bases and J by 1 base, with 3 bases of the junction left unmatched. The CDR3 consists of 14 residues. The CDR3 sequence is CASSLAGGSYEQYF. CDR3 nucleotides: TGTGCCAGCAGCTTAGCGGGGGGTTCCTACGAGCAGTACTTC.

The CDR3 is CASSQELAGTGDEKLFF. The CDR3 bases are TGTGCCAGCAGCCAAGAGTTAGCCGGGACAGGGGATGAAAAACTGTTTTTT. The gene calls are TRBV4-2 and TRBJ1-4; 10 nucleotides agree with TRBD1. J was trimmed by 6 bases and V by 0 bases; bases with no gene match: 7. The length of the CDR3 is 17 residues. Looked up from germline, CDR1 is LGHNA and CDR2 is YNFKEQ.

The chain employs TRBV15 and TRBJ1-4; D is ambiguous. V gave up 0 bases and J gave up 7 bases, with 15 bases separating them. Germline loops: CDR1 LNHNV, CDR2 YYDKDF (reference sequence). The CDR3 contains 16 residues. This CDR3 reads CATSRDRWEWGEKLFF. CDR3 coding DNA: TGTGCCACCAGCAGAGATCGGTGGGAGTGGGGTGAAAAACTGTTTTTT. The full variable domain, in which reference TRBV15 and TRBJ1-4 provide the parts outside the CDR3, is DAMVIQNPRYQVTQFGKPVTLSCSQTLNHNVMYWYQQKSSQAPKLLFHYYDKDFNNEADTPDNFQSRRPNTSFCFLDIRSPGLGDTAMYLCATSRDRWEWGEKLFFGSGTQLSVL.

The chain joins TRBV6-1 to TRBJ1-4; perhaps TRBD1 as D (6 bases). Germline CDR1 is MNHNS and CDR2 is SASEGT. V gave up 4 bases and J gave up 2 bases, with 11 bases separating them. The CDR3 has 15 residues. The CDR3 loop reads CASSAGGATNEKLFF. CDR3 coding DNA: TGTGCCAGCAGTGCGGGGGGCGCCACTAATGAAAAACTGTTTTTT.

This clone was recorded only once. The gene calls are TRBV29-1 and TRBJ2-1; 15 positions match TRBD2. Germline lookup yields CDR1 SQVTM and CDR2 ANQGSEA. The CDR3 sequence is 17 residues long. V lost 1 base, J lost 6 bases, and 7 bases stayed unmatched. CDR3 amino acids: CSVEVYGLAGGPNEQFF. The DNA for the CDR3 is TGCAGCGTTGAAGTCTATGGACTAGCGGGAGGGCCCAATGAGCAGTTCTTC.

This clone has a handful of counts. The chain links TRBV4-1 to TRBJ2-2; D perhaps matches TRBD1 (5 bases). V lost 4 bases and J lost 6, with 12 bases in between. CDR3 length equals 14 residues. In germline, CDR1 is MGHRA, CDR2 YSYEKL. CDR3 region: CASSPIRGSGELFF. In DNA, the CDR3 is TGCGCCAGCAGCCCAATAAGGGGTTCCGGGGAGCTGTTTTTT.

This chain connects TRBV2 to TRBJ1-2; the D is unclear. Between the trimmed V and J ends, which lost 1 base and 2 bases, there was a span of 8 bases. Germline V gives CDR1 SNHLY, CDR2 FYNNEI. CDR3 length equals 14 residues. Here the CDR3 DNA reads TGTGCCAGCAGTGAAGGTGGCAGGAACTATGGCTACACCTTC. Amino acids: CASSEGGRNYGYTF.

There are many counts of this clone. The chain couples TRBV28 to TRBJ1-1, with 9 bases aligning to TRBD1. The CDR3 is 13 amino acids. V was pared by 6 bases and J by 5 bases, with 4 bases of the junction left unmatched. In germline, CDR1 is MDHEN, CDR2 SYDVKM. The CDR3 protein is CASRQGAWTEAFF. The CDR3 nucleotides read TGTGCCAGCAGACAGGGGGCATGGACTGAAGCTTTCTTT.

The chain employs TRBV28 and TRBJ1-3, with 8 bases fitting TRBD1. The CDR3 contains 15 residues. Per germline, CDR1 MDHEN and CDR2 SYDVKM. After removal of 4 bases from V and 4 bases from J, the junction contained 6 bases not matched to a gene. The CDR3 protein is CASSSSDRAGNTIYF. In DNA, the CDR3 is TGTGCCAGCAGTTCCTCGGACAGGGCCGGAAACACCATATATTTT.

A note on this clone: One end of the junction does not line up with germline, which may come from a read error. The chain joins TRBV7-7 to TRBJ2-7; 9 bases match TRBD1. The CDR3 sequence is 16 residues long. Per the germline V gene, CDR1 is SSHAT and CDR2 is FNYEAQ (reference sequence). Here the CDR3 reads CASSSTPGTGPYEQYF. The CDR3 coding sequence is TGTGCTAGCAGTTCCACTCCCGGGACAGGGCCTTACGAGCAGTACTTC.

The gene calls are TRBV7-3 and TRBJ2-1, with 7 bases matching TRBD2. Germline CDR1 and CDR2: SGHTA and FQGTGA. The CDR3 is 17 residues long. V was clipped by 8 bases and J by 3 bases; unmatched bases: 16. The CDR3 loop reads CASLRILGGGLYNEQFF. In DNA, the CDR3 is TGTGCCAGCCTTAGGATACTCGGGGGAGGGCTCTACAATGAGCAGTTCTTC.

The CDR3: CASSSHSYGYTF. For the CDR3, the DNA is TGTGCCAGCAGTTCTCATAGCTATGGCTACACCTTC. The rearrangement joins TRBV27 to TRBJ1-2; D is unresolved. Trimming cost V 4 bases and J 4 bases, with 7 bases left between them. This CDR3 spans 12 amino acids. The germline CDR1 and CDR2 sequences are MNHEY and SMNVEV (reference sequence).

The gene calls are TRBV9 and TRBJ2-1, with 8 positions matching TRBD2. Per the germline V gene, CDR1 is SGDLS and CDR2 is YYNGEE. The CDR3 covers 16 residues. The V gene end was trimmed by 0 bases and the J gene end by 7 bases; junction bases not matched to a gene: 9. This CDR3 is CASSVVTAGVGNEQFF. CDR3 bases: TGTGCCAGCAGCGTAGTTACAGCGGGAGTAGGTAATGAGCAGTTCTTC.

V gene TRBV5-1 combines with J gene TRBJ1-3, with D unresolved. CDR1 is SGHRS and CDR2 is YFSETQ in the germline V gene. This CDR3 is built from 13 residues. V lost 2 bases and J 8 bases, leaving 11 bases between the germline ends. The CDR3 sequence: CASSFPEADTIYF. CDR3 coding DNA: TGCGCCAGCAGCTTTCCCGAGGCGGACACCATATATTTT.